This entry concerns a single T cell receptor (beta chain). The CDR3 is 15 residues long. V lost 5 bases and J lost 1, with 15 bases in between. Germline CDR1 is SGHRS and CDR2 is YFSETQ. Original analysis: Quantification of nucleated cells was approximated via reference gene primer amplification. Data came from immunoSEQ multiplex PCR; TCRdb stores just in-frame clones and leaves some out. The D gene and trimming were derived from the DNA, and the V and J assignments and clone size from that table. The data hold approximately 250,000 clones, with approximately 83% observed a single time. These data belong to a study of blood T cell repertoires in COVID-19. Across the study: COVID-19 samples, acute and convalescent, were from the United States, Italy and Spain. PBMCs, B-cell-depleted T cells, or T cells provided the cDNA or gDNA that made up the material.

This TCR derives from a human donor in a cohort sampled during active COVID-19. The specimen was peripheral blood. The chain carries TRBV5-1 and TRBJ1-1; D unresolved. CDR3 sequence (DNA): TGCGCCAGCAGAACCGATATGGCCAGGAACACTGAAGCTTTCTTT. Translation: CASRTDMARNTEAFF.